The clone carrying this T cell receptor (beta chain) was detected ten times or more. This record belongs to a study of T cells in Graves' hyperthyroidism and ophthalmopathy. The CDR3 has 13 residues. The germline CDR1 and CDR2 sequences are MDHEN and SYDVKM. Between the trimmed V and J ends, which lost 6 bases and 4 bases, there was a span of 10 bases. Amplification of TCR beta CDR3 regions used RNA as the template. HTBI primers were used for first-round RT-PCR of the TCR CDR3. MiXCR, run by TCRdb on the multiplex PCR reads, gives a single entry per CDR3 protein. The table records about 290,000 distinct CDR3 sequences, 13% of them present only once.

The source of this sequence is a woman in her 30s with Graves' hyperthyroidism that later progressed to Graves' ophthalmopathy. The specimen sequenced was blood. V usage is TRBV28 and J usage is TRBJ1-3, with a tentative D call TRBD1 (5 bases). The CDR3 protein is CASRVRGGNTIYF. The CDR3 DNA reads as TGTGCCAGCAGGGTACGGGGCGGAAACACCATATATTTT.